This TCR beta chain was sequenced for a study of T-cell memory formation after mild COVID-19. There are 20 residues in the CDR3. Germline CDR1 reads SGHTA; CDR2 reads FQGNSA. Trimming removed 4 bases from V and 6 bases from J; junction bases left unmatched: 25. TCRdb reanalysed the 5' RACE reads using MiXCR and keeps one entry per CDR3 protein. The table lists over 350,000 distinct CDR3 sequences, approximately 16% of them singletons. The chain has TRBV7-2 and TRBJ1-1; 8 bases agree with TRBD1. The sequence was collected from a man aged 18 to 30 who had mild COVID-19 (a few samples of this study predate the infection). Cell type and time point are not known. Sample: PBMCs or a T cell subset sorted from them (not recorded which). CDR3 in DNA: TGTGCCAGCAGCTCTCCTCCAGGGCACTATAGGACAGGGAGGTATGCTGAAGCTTTCTTT. Protein: CASSSPPGHYRTGRYAEAFF.